These T cell receptor beta chains were read from a single sample in a study of blood T cell repertoires in COVID-19. The repertoire was sequenced with immunoSEQ multiplex PCR; TCRdb's copy has only in-frame clones and lacks some. Of about 150,000 clones listed, about 88% are singletons. Input material: peripheral blood. The source of these receptors is a human donor with COVID-19, enrolled during active disease. The donor label of this sample is uncertain. Both conserved end residues are part of each CDR3. D genes are given only for firm matches. Rows give clone size only sometimes, using once, few, many, or a class for an expanded clone.

-	TRBV10-1	-	TRBJ1-1	CASSARLNTEAFF	TGCGCCAGCAGTGCCAGATTGAACACTGAAGCTTTCTTT
-	TRBV25-1	-	TRBJ1-1	CASSEARVNTEAFF	TGTGCCAGCAGTGAGGCGAGGGTGAACACTGAAGCTTTCTTT
-	TRBV12-3/TRBV12-4	-	TRBJ1-1	CASSFLTGSEAFF	TGTGCCAGCAGTTTCCTAACGGGTTCTGAAGCTTTCTTT
-	TRBV6-5	-	TRBJ1-1	CASTWEGSDAFF	TGTGCCAGCACTTGGGAGGGTTCTGACGCTTTCTTT
-	TRBV28	-	TRBJ2-7	CASSPGGYYEQYF	TGTGCCAGCAGTCCCGGGGGATACTACGAGCAGTACTTC
-	TRBV6-5	-	TRBJ2-7	CASTPTHVSEQYF	TGTGCCAGCACCCCTACCCACGTTAGCGAGCAGTACTTC
-	TRBV11-1	-	TRBJ2-1	CASGGGAYNEQFF	TGTGCCAGCGGGGGAGGCGCGTACAATGAGCAGTTCTTC
-	TRBV2	TRBD1	TRBJ1-1	CASSKTDRGPPEAFF	TGTGCCAGCAGTAAAACGGACAGGGGCCCTCCTGAAGCTTTCTTT
-	TRBV18	-	TRBJ1-1	CASSPTRGNTEAFF	TGTGCCAGCTCACCGACTAGGGGGAACACTGAAGCTTTCTTT
-	TRBV4-1	-	TRBJ1-5	CASSQHQGSGQPQHF	TGCGCCAGCAGCCAGCATCAGGGGAGCGGACAGCCCCAGCATTTT
-	TRBV6-5	-	TRBJ2-7	CASSSRTISYEQYF	TGTGCCAGCAGTTCCAGGACAATCTCCTACGAGCAGTACTTC
few	TRBV7-3	-	TRBJ1-1	CASSLALGGTEAFF	TGTGCCAGCAGCTTAGCCTTAGGGGGCACTGAAGCTTTCTTT
-	TRBV29-1	TRBD2	TRBJ2-6	CSVLTGGLGESSGANVLTF	TGCAGCGTCTTGACGGGGGGTCTGGGGGAAAGCTCTGGGGCCAACGTCCTGACTTTC
few	TRBV13	-	TRBJ2-1	CASSRVGAISYNEQFF	TGTGCCAGCAGCCGAGTAGGGGCTATCTCCTACAATGAGCAGTTCTTC
-	TRBV19	-	TRBJ2-6	CASVQGAGANVLTF	TGTGCCAGCGTACAGGGTGCTGGGGCCAACGTCCTGACTTTC